Listed below are T cell receptor beta chains from one sample, sequenced in a study of beta chain features in type 1 diabetes. TCRdb's copy holds only in-frame clones and misses some; the assay was immunoSEQ multiplex PCR. The sample records 130,000 to 150,000 clones, 40% to 60% being singletons. The sequenced sample was Tregs from blood. The source of these receptors is a man younger than 30 in good health. Both conserved end residues are part of each CDR3. The order of the fields is D gene, clone size, J gene, V gene, CDR3 DNA, CDR3 protein. The D gene is left open where the match is weak. Part of the rows lack a size; the others show once, few, many or a class for expanded clones.

NA | once | TRBJ2-3 | TRBV6-5 | TGTGCCAGCAAGAATAGCCTTAGCACAGATACGCAGTATTTT | CASKNSLSTDTQYF
TRBD2 | once | TRBJ2-4 | TRBV29-1 | TGCAGCGTTGAAGTGACTAGCACCAAAAACATTCAGTACTTC | CSVEVTSTKNIQYF
NA | few | TRBJ1-5 | TRBV4-2 | TGTGCCAGCAGCCAAGAAGGTAGGGGGGGAAGGAATCAGCCCCAGCATTTT | CASSQEGRGGRNQPQHF
NA | NA | TRBJ1-1 | TRBV10-3 | TGTGCCATCGAGGCAAACTTGAACACTGAAGCTTTCTTT | CAIEANLNTEAFF
TRBD1 | NA | TRBJ1-5 | TRBV15 | TGTGCCACCACCCGGGACAGGGTGAGTGGGACTGGTCAGCCCCAGCATTTT | CATTRDRVSGTGQPQHF
NA | few | TRBJ2-1 | TRBV5-4 | TGTGCCAGCAGCTTGGATCTTGAGCAGTTCTTC | CASSLDLEQFF
TRBD1 | NA | TRBJ2-2 | TRBV5-1 | TGCGCCAGCAGCTTTGGGGGACAGGCGAACACCGGGGAGCTGTTTTTT | CASSFGGQANTGELFF
TRBD1 | few | TRBJ2-5 | TRBV7-2 | TGTGCCAGCAGCTTTCAGGGGGCAGAGACCCAGTACTTC | CASSFQGAETQYF
NA | few | TRBJ1-5 | TRBV6-5 | TGTGCCAGCACGGGCGGGGTGGCGAGCAATCAGCCCCAGCATTTT | CASTGGVASNQPQHF
NA | NA | TRBJ1-4 | TRBV18 | TGTGCCAGCTCACCACCGGCCAGGGAAAAACTGTTTTTT | CASSPPAREKLFF
NA | few | TRBJ2-7 | TRBV28 | TGTGCCAGCAGTTCTTCCCGGTCAAGAGGGTACGAGCAGTACTTC | CASSSSRSRGYEQYF
NA | NA | TRBJ2-7 | TRBV5-4 | TGTGCCAGCAGCTTGGTAGGAGGGGTTGACGAGCAGTACTTC | CASSLVGGVDEQYF
NA | few | TRBJ2-6 | TRBV11-3 | TGTGCCAGCAGCTTAGTGGGTAGGGGGTTCCGCTCTGGGGCCAACGTCCTGACTTTC | CASSLVGRGFRSGANVLTF
NA | few | TRBJ1-1 | TRBV5-1 | TGCGCCAGCAGCTTGGTGGAGGGAAAGAACACTGAAGCTTTCTTT | CASSLVEGKNTEAFF
TRBD2 | NA | TRBJ2-3 | TRBV11-3 | TGTGCCAGCGGCCCGGGGGCTAGCGGGGTGGCCCTTGATACGCAGTATTTT | CASGPGASGVALDTQYF
NA | few | TRBJ1-2 | TRBV30 | TGTGCCTGGAGTAAATCCCGGAACTATGGCTACACCTTC | CAWSKSRNYGYTF
NA | NA | TRBJ2-1 | TRBV5-6 | TGTGCCAGCAGCTCCACGGGACTCTACAATGAGCAGTTCTTC | CASSSTGLYNEQFF
NA | once | TRBJ2-3 | TRBV5-1 | TGCGCCAGCAGCTCCCGTGTAGGTGTGGGGCGCTCGGGTACGCAGTATTTT | CASSSRVGVGRSGTQYF
NA | NA | TRBJ1-2 | TRBV9 | TGTGCCAGCAGCGAGGGGGGGGCGGAATATGGCTACACCTTC | CASSEGGAEYGYTF
TRBD2 | NA | TRBJ2-3 | TRBV5-4 | TGTGCCAGCAGGCCGGGACTAGCAAGCGATACGCAGTATTTT | CASRPGLASDTQYF
NA | NA | TRBJ2-3 | TRBV28 | TGTGCCAGCAGTTTTCCGAGCGTGGATACGCAGTATTTT | CASSFPSVDTQYF
TRBD1 | NA | TRBJ1-1 | TRBV28 | TGTGCCAGCAGTACAAGGGCCGGACAGGGCTGGGACACTGAAGCTTTCTTT | CASSTRAGQGWDTEAFF
NA | few | TRBJ1-2 | TRBV4-3 | TGCGCCAGCAGCCAACGTGGACTGGACTATGGCTACACCTTC | CASSQRGLDYGYTF
TRBD1 | NA | TRBJ2-5 | TRBV7-2 | TGTGCCAGCAGCTTAGCCGGGACAGGGCATCAGACCCAGTACTTC | CASSLAGTGHQTQYF
NA | few | TRBJ2-1 | TRBV18 | TGTGCCAGCTGCTTGGGGGGGGGCCACTCCTACAATGAGCAGTTCTTC | CASCLGGGHSYNEQFF
NA | NA | TRBJ2-3 | TRBV2 | TGTGCCAGCAGTGGGAGGCTAGCCGGTACGCAGTATTTT | CASSGRLAGTQYF
NA | NA | TRBJ1-1 | TRBV9 | TGTGCCAGCAGCGGAGGGGGTTTGAACACTGAAGCTTTCTTT | CASSGGGLNTEAFF
TRBD1 | few | TRBJ2-3 | TRBV7-9 | TGTGCCAGCAGCTTACGGACAGGACTTTCTGATACGCAGTATTTT | CASSLRTGLSDTQYF
NA | few | TRBJ1-5 | TRBV2 | TGTGCCAGCAGCAAGGGGTATAGCAATCAGCCCCAGCATTTT | CASSKGYSNQPQHF